The source of this T cell receptor beta chain is a study of T cell repertoires in cytomegalovirus infection. About this clonotype itself: What it binds is unknown.

Findings of the study overall: In two of eight donors, the top clonotype was HLA-C-restricted CMV-specific.

V was pared by 6 bases and J by 3 bases, with 5 bases of the junction left unmatched. The CDR3 length is 14 residues. Germline loops: CDR1 MNHEY, CDR2 SMNVEV (reference sequence). TCRdb used MiXCR to reprocess the reads, holding one entry per CDR3 protein. Of a few hundred thousand distinct CDR3 sequences in the sample, 40% are singletons; the top ten hold 48%. The material was cultured PBMCs, obtained from culture after CMV antigen stimulation. This clonotype was obtained from a human donor in good health (CMV status not recorded). Some clones in this sample may be carry-over from other donors' samples. This chain joins TRBV27 and TRBJ1-3; 7 bases fit TRBD1. CDR3 in DNA: TGTGCCAGCAGGGCGACAGGGTTTGGAAACACCATATATTTT. Translated, it gives CASRATGFGNTIYF.